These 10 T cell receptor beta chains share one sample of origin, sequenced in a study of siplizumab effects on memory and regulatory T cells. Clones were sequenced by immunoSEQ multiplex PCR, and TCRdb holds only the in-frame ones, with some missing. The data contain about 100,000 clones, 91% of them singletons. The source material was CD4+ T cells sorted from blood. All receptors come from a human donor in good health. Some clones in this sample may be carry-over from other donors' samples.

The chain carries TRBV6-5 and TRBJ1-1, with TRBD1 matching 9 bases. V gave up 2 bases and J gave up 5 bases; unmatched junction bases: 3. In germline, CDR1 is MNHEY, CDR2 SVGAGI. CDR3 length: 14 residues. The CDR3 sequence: CASSYKGQGTEAFF. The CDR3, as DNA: TGTGCCAGCAGTTACAAAGGACAGGGGACTGAAGCTTTCTTT.

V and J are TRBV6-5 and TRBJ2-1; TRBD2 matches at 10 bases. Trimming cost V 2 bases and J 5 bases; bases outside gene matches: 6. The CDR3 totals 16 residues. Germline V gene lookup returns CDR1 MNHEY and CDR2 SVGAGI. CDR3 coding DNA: TGTGCCAGCAGTTACGTCGGGACTAGCGCCCACAATGAGCAGTTCTTC. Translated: CASSYVGTSAHNEQFF.

DNA for the CDR3: TGTGCCATCAGCCGACAGAGAACGAGCCCCGGAAACACCATATATTTT. Translating gives CAISRQRTSPGNTIYF. The chain has TRBV10-3 and TRBJ1-3; TRBD1 might be the D (5 bases). Germline V CDR1 and CDR2: ENHRY, SYGVKD. The CDR3 is 16 residues long. Trimming stripped 6 bases from V and 4 bases from J, with 19 bases between.

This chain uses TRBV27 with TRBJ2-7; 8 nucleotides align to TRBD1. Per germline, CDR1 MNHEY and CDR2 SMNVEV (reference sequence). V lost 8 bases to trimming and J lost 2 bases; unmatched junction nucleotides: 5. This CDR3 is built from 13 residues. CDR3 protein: CASGGQGPYEQYF. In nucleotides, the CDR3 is TGTGCCAGCGGAGGACAGGGACCCTACGAGCAGTACTTC.

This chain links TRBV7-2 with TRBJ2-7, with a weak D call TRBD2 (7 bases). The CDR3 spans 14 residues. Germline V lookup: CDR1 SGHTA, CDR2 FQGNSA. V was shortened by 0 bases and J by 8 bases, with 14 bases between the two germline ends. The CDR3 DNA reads TGTGCCAGCAGCTTAGCCCATGGGGGGGCGAAGCAGTACTTC. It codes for CASSLAHGGAKQYF.

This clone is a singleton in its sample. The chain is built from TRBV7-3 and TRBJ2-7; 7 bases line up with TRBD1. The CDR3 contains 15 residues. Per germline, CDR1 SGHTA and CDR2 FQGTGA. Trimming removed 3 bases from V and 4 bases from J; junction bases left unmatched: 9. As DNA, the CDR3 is TGTGCCAGCAGCTTGGGTGCTAACAGGGGTTACGAGCAGTACTTC. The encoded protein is CASSLGANRGYEQYF.

CDR3 amino acids: CSVRSGGVTGELFF. CDR3 in DNA: TGCAGCGTTCGGTCGGGAGGGGTCACCGGGGAGCTGTTTTTT. V and J are TRBV29-1 and TRBJ2-2; 8 bases are a match to TRBD2. The CDR3 has 14 residues. Per the germline V gene, CDR1 is SQVTM and CDR2 is ANQGSEA. After removal of 5 bases from V and 4 bases from J, the junction contained 6 bases not matched to a gene.

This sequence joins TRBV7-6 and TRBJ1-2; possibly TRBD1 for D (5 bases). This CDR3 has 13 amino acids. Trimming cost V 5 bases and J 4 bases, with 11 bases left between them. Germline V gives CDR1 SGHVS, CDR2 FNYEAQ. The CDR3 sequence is CASSPDTGYGYTF. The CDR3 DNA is TGTGCCAGCAGCCCAGATACAGGCTATGGCTACACCTTC.

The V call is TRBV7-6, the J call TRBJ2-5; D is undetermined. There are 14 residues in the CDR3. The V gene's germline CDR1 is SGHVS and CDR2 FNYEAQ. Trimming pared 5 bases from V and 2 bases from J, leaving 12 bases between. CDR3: CASSQADLQETQYF. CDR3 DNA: TGTGCCAGCAGCCAGGCGGATCTACAAGAGACCCAGTACTTC.

DNA for the CDR3: TGTGCCAGCAGCGCACCAAAGACAGGGGCAGGGGAGACCCAGTACTTC. As protein: CASSAPKTGAGETQYF. The rearrangement uses TRBV5-4 and TRBJ2-5, with TRBD1 matching 8 bases. The CDR3 runs 16 residues. Germline V CDR1 and CDR2: SGHNT, YYREEE (reference sequence). Trimming at V came to 4 bases and at J to 5 bases, leaving 13 bases not matched to a gene.